This entry lists 11 T cell receptor beta chains sequenced from one sample in a study of shared clonotypes between healthy human individuals. Only in-frame clones appear in the TCRdb table, and some are missing; sequencing was by immunoSEQ multiplex PCR. Seen here are some 500,000 clones, roughly 95% observed once, and the top ten hold around 0.066%. The sample consisted of naive CD4+ T cells sorted from blood. Indicated subset: CD45RA+ positively selected. The receptors originated from a woman in her thirties in good health.

This clone was seen once. V is TRBV2 and J is TRBJ1-3; 7 nucleotides line up with TRBD1. Unmatched junction bases numbered 3, after V lost 6 bases and J lost 4 bases. The CDR3 is 13 residues long. Germline CDR1 and CDR2: SNHLY and FYNNEI. The CDR3 bases are TGTGCCAGCAGACAGGGGTGGGGAAACACCATATATTTT. Its protein is CASRQGWGNTIYF.

This chain links TRBV2 with TRBJ2-2; 13 bases line up with TRBD2. Germline CDR1 reads SNHLY; CDR2 reads FYNNEI. This CDR3 is built from 15 residues. Germline trimming cut 4 bases from V and 6 bases from J; bases unmatched to any gene: 2. DNA for the CDR3: TGTGCCAGCAGTGCTGGACTAGCGGGAGCCGGGGAGCTGTTTTTT. Amino acid sequence: CASSAGLAGAGELFF.

The J gene is TRBJ2-6, the V gene TRBV18; D call uncertain. Germline-derived CDR1 and CDR2 are KGHSH and LQKENI. The CDR3 totals 18 residues. Trimming cost V 3 bases and J 0 bases, with 15 bases left between them. This chain's CDR3 is CASSPISRESSGANVLTF. The DNA of the CDR3 is TGTGCCAGCTCACCGATCTCTCGTGAGAGCTCTGGGGCCAACGTCCTGACTTTC.

The chain recombines TRBV5-1 with TRBJ2-5; 9 nucleotides match TRBD2. The DNA end favors TRBJ2-7, so the J call may be wrong. The CDR3 consists of 14 residues. Germline CDR1 and CDR2: SGHRS and YFSETQ. The CDR3 nucleotides are TGCGCCAGCACTATAGCGGGAGAGGGCAACGAGCAGTACTTC. It encodes CASTIAGEGNEQYF.

V is TRBV4-1 and J is TRBJ2-1; 7 bases map to TRBD2. V was pared by 4 bases and J by 1 base, with 10 bases of the junction left unmatched. The CDR3 covers 17 residues. Germline-derived CDR1 and CDR2 are MGHRA and YSYEKL. The CDR3 region is CASSRRTSSGSYNEQFF. In DNA form, the CDR3 reads TGCGCCAGCAGCCGAAGAACGTCTAGCGGTTCCTACAATGAGCAGTTCTTC.

This chain uses TRBV5-5 with TRBJ2-7, with 13 bases lining up with TRBD2. The CDR3 runs 17 residues. Germline-derived CDR1 and CDR2 are SGHKS and YYEKEE (reference sequence). Trimming removed 4 bases from V and 5 bases from J; junction bases left unmatched: 12. The CDR3 DNA reads TGTGCCAGCAGCCTTACACTAGCGGGAGGGCCTAGAAACGAGCAGTACTTC. This gives the protein CASSLTLAGGPRNEQYF.

This clone was picked up one time. The V and J genes are TRBV5-8 and TRBJ1-3; D uncertain. The CDR3 is 13 amino acids. Trimming shortened V by 6 bases and J by 4 bases, and 11 bases separated the two germline ends. Germline CDR1 and CDR2: SGHTS and YDEGEE. The CDR3, as DNA: TGTGCCAGCACCTCCCGGGTGGGAAACACCATATATTTT. It encodes CASTSRVGNTIYF.

The V call is TRBV19, the J call TRBJ1-5; the D gene is possibly TRBD1 (6 bases). Looked up from germline, CDR1 is LNHDA and CDR2 is SQIVND (reference sequence). There are 16 residues in the CDR3. V lost 3 bases and J lost 5, with 17 bases in between. Here the CDR3 DNA reads TGTGCCAGTAGTATTAGTAGAAGGACAGTCTATCAGCCCCAGCATTTT. It is translated as CASSISRRTVYQPQHF.

This chain joins TRBV27 and TRBJ2-1, with 9 bases matching TRBD2. Germline CDR1 reads MNHEY; CDR2 reads SMNVEV (reference sequence). V shed 3 bases, J shed 4 bases, and the junction held 4 bases outside the gene matches. CDR3 size: 15 residues. This chain's CDR3 is CASSLGSGGYNEQFF. In DNA form, the CDR3 reads TGTGCCAGCAGTTTGGGTAGCGGGGGATACAATGAGCAGTTCTTC.

This rearrangement joins TRBV10-1 to TRBJ2-2; D is ambiguous. V was trimmed by 3 bases and J by 2 bases, leaving 4 bases between them. The CDR3 length is 13 residues. Germline CDR1 and CDR2: WNHNN and SYGVQD (reference sequence). The chain's CDR3 is CASSDSNTGELFF. The CDR3 nucleotides are TGCGCCAGCAGTGACAGTAACACCGGGGAGCTGTTTTTT.

The chain carries TRBV9 and TRBJ1-2, with 11 bases lining up with TRBD1. With 3 bases clipped from V and 8 bases from J, the junction kept 9 bases outside the gene matches. CDR1 and CDR2 from the germline V gene are SGDLS and YYNGEE. The CDR3 runs 15 residues. Here the CDR3 DNA reads TGTGCCAGCAGCGCAAGCGGACAGGGGGCTGCCGGCTACACCTTC. Translating it yields CASSASGQGAAGYTF. Using reference TRBV9 and TRBJ1-2 for the parts outside the CDR3, the full variable domain is DSGVTQTPKHLITATGQRVTLRCSPRSGDLSVYWYQQSLDQGLQFLIQYYNGEERAKGNILERFSAQQFPDLHSELNLSSLELGDSALYFCASSASGQGAAGYTFGSGTRLTVV.